The 9 T cell receptor beta chains given below trace back to one sample, sequenced in a study of T cell responses to AZD1222 COVID-19 vaccine. Some clones are missing from TCRdb's copy, which holds only in-frame ones; the method was immunoSEQ multiplex PCR. The table shows 180,000 or so clones, with roughly 92% occurring only once. The input for sequencing was peripheral blood, taken 28 days after the second AZD1222 dose. These receptors all come from an adult who received the AZD1222 COVID-19 vaccine.

This chain uses TRBV9 with TRBJ2-7, with D possibly being TRBD2 (5 bases). Germline V CDR1 and CDR2: SGDLS, YYNGEE. V lost 0 bases, J lost 6 bases, and 7 bases lay in between. This CDR3 is 12 amino acids long. The CDR3 sequence is CASSVGGSEQYF. CDR3 coding DNA: TGTGCCAGCAGCGTAGGAGGGTCCGAGCAGTACTTC.

The rearrangement links TRBV4-2 to TRBJ1-3; D not resolved. CDR1 is LGHNA, CDR2 YNFKEQ, per germline. The CDR3 sequence is 15 residues long. With 1 base removed from V and 1 base from J, the gap between germline ends came to 8 bases. CDR3 bases: TGTGCCAGCAGCCAAGCCAGCGATTCTGGAAACACCATATATTTT. Translation: CASSQASDSGNTIYF.

This clone was detected once. The rearrangement uses TRBV11-2 and TRBJ1-4, with D possibly TRBD1 on 6 matching bases. The CDR3 contains 16 residues. Germline-derived CDR1 and CDR2 are SGHAT and FQNNGV. Trimming left V 5 bases short and J 7 bases short, with 20 bases between. The CDR3 DNA reads as TGTGCCAGCAGCCCCAGAGGGGGGCTGGACGGTGAAAAACTGTTTTTT. This codes for CASSPRGGLDGEKLFF. Using reference TRBV11-2 and TRBJ1-4 for the parts outside the CDR3, the full variable domain is EAGVAQSPRYKIIEKRQSVAFWCNPISGHATLYWYQQILGQGPKLLIQFQNNGVVDDSQLPKDRFSAERLKGVDSTLKIQPAKLEDSAVYLCASSPRGGLDGEKLFFGSGTQLSVL.

The chain links TRBV18 to TRBJ2-7; D remains unclear. Germline lookup yields CDR1 KGHSH and CDR2 LQKENI. The CDR3 loop spans 14 amino acids. Trimming pared 3 bases from V and 2 bases from J, leaving 11 bases between. The CDR3 DNA follows: TGTGCCAGCTCACCCCCCACGACCGCCTACGAGCAGTACTTC. Translating gives CASSPPTTAYEQYF.

The chain uses TRBV5-5 and TRBJ1-1; 8 positions agree with TRBD1. From germline, CDR1 is SGHKS and CDR2 YYEKEE (reference sequence). Losses at the gene ends were 4 bases for V and 6 bases for J; bases not matched to a gene: 8. This CDR3 is built from 14 residues. CDR3 loop: CASSAGQGKAEAFF. CDR3 coding DNA: TGTGCCAGCAGCGCTGGACAGGGAAAGGCTGAAGCTTTCTTT. Full variable domain (missing parts from reference TRBV5-5 and TRBJ1-1): DAGVTQSPTHLIKTRGQQVTLRCSPISGHKSVSWYQQVLGQGPQFIFQYYEKEERGRGNFPDRFSARQFPNYSSELNVNALLLGDSALYLCASSAGQGKAEAFFGQGTRLTVV.

The chain combines TRBV4-1 with TRBJ2-2, with a possible D match to TRBD1 (5 bases). The V gene's germline CDR1 is MGHRA and CDR2 YSYEKL. This CDR3 region has 14 residues. V lost 3 bases and J lost 4, with 9 bases in between. The CDR3 loop reads CASSQPRVTGELFF. The DNA of the CDR3 is TGCGCCAGCAGCCAGCCCAGGGTCACCGGGGAGCTGTTTTTT.

The V call is TRBV4-2, the J call TRBJ1-2, with a possible D match to TRBD1 (6 bases). The germline gives CDR1 LGHNA, CDR2 YNFKEQ. Deletions cut 0 bases from V and 8 bases from J, with 19 bases between. CDR3 length: 16 amino acids. The DNA for the CDR3 is TGTGCCAGCAGCCAAGATATCACAGGGCGAGGACAGGGCTACACCTTC. It translates to CASSQDITGRGQGYTF.

This sequence joins TRBV3-1 (or the pseudogene TRBV3-2) and TRBJ1-6; the match to TRBD1 covers 9 bases. CDR3 length: 14 amino acids. Per the germline V gene, CDR1 is LGHDT and CDR2 is YNNKEL (reference sequence). V dropped 6 bases and J dropped 10; count of bases not matched to a gene: 7. As DNA, the CDR3 is TGTGCCAGCAGTCTGGGACAGGGAAAGTCACCCCTCCACTTT. It specifies CASSLGQGKSPLHF.

The chain combines TRBV9 with TRBJ1-3; D is undetermined. There are 18 residues in the CDR3. The germline V gene encodes CDR1 SGDLS and CDR2 YYNGEE. The ends were cut back, 0 bases at V and 4 bases at J, with 20 bases in the middle. CDR3 in DNA: TGTGCCAGCAGCGTAGGACGATTAGCCCCCTCGGGGGGAAACACCATATATTTT. Its protein is CASSVGRLAPSGGNTIYF.